This paragraph covers one T cell receptor beta chain sequence. The antigen it recognizes is unknown. Base-call qualities are not available, and no considerably larger clone is one nucleotide away. The data derive from a study of shared clonotypes between healthy human individuals (TCRdb year 2020). Study-wide context: A couple of women and three men aged 18 to 49 years were included in the cohort. Per donor, three plates each were used for CD4 naive and CD4 memory, two for CD8 naive, and one for CD8 memory. Blood TCR repertoires of five healthy adults were deeply sequenced to estimate repertoire size and the extent of clonotype sharing between individuals. Different laboratories and diverse techniques were used to prepare libraries and sequence TCR repertoires, to increase sequencing depth and limit assay-specific biases. Leukapheresis yielded between about 0.94 and 8.9 billion PBMCs per donor. Overall study outcomes, separate from this receptor: Sharing across a handful of donors was observed for around 5% of naive CD4, 3% to 3.5% of naive CD8, over 2% of memory CD4, and approximately 0.41% of memory CD8 clonotypes. Clonotypes shared by all four sorted-subset donors showed higher generation probabilities than non-shared clonotypes. Sampling was limited to blood, and TCR repertoires in tissue likely differ from TCR repertoires in blood. Pairwise subsampling indicated that sequencing depth was expected to affect the degree of clonotype sharing among donors. The genetic and exposure-history diversity represented was limited by the small number of donors. Incomplete sequencing was indicated by rarefaction of sorted-subset datasets, despite the large sequencing depth. Naive subsets generally had larger estimated clonotype richness than memory subsets did.

Using the deep immunoSEQ assay, TCR CDR3 regions were amplified from genomic DNA by multiplex PCR. Extracted genomic DNA from each cell subset was distributed evenly across all wells of several immunoSEQ 96-well plates, and each plate was treated as a replicate. For sorted subsets, approximately 210 ng of genomic DNA, equivalent to 25,000 to 30,000 T cell genomes, went into each replicate PCR. Purified libraries were quantified with a Qubit 3.0 fluorometer, sized on a Bioanalyzer 2100, and re-quantified with the KAPA Library Quantification kit. Each immunoSEQ 96-well plate was sequenced on its own single-read 150-cycle Illumina NextSeq 550 flow cell. Per the original workflow: Because only junctional sequences without quality scores were contained in the immunoSEQ output, filtering matching that applied to full-length reads could not be performed. Sequences were annotated with PyIR, a Python wrapper for IgBLAST v1.9, and V/J genes and CDR3 were assigned using IMGT germline references. Reads were filtered out if the reads had weak V/J assignments (E-value above 1e-6), no CDR3, stop codons, out-of-frame junctions, or ambiguous translated residues. V3J clonotypes were defined as sequences sharing an identical inferred V gene, J gene, and CDR3 amino acid sequence. To compute the percentage overlap between repertoires, the number of shared unique clonotypes was divided by the size of the smaller repertoire. Repertoire richness was assessed with RTK rarefaction, the Chao1 estimator, and Recon v2.1 estimates of unobserved clonotypes. Generation probabilities were computed with OLGA for all TCRbeta clonotypes obtained by the gDNA method from four donors. TCRdb retrieved this table from immuneACCESS and kept in-frame rearrangements only. Not all clones are present; in checked studies, unresolved V genes account for under half, and no reason is known for the remainder. Clone size and V and J calls were adopted from that table, with D and trimming inferred from the DNA. The sample records roughly 650,000 clones, more than 95% of which are singletons. Approximately 0.057% of the sample goes to the ten largest clones.

Healthy HIV-negative adults with no recently reported acute infections or vaccinations were included as donors. Only Caucasian adults living in Nashville, Tennessee, USA were represented among the donors. Magnetic negative selection was used to enrich CD4+ T cells, after which naive cells were positively selected on CD45RA and the negative fraction became the memory subset. Blood was collected by leukapheresis, and PBMCs were isolated by Ficoll-Histopaque density gradient centrifugation and then cryopreserved in liquid nitrogen vapor phase. Analytical flow cytometry was used to check the purity and quantity of each magnetically sorted T cell population. Each sorted fraction had its genomic DNA isolated and then quantified by UV absorbance on a Nanodrop 2000c. Deletion took 4 bases off V and 6 bases off J, with a span of 18 bases between the germline ends. From the cysteine through the phenylalanine, the CDR3 covers 15 amino acids. CDR3 DNA only is kept here, 45 bases in frame from base 1. CDR1 and CDR2 (ENHRY, SYGVKD) derive from the germline V gene.

The receptor was derived from a woman aged 30 to 39 in good health. Sequenced: naive CD4+ T cells sorted from blood. The sample's cell subset or site label is to be understood as: CD45RA+ positively selected. The receptor chain draws on TRBV10-3 and TRBJ1-1, and the D gene may be TRBD1, 5 bases matching. The DNA is TGTGCCATCAGTGGGGGACGTCGGGGAAGGGCTGAAGCTTTCTTT. It encodes CAISGGRRGRAEAFF.